The sequence of this T cell receptor beta chain was determined in a study of T cell changes during pregnancy in multiple sclerosis. The repertoire was sequenced with immunoSEQ multiplex PCR; TCRdb's copy has only in-frame clones and lacks some. This sample has 55,000 to 65,000 clones; approximately 94% occur once, and the top ten carry around 3.5%. Germline V gene sequence: CDR1 SGHRS, CDR2 YFSETQ. The ends lost 0 bases at V and 5 bases at J; junction bases unmatched: 4. CDR3 length equals 16 residues. The specimen was CD8+ T cells from peripheral blood mononuclear cells, collected in the third trimester of pregnancy. The origin of this receptor is a female donor with multiple sclerosis, enrolled in a pregnancy study. The chain uses TRBV5-1 and TRBJ2-3, with TRBD2 identical over 12 bases. The CDR3 spells CASSLGTSGRLDTQYF. The CDR3 DNA sequence: TGCGCCAGCAGCTTGGGCACTAGCGGGAGGTTAGATACGCAGTATTTT.